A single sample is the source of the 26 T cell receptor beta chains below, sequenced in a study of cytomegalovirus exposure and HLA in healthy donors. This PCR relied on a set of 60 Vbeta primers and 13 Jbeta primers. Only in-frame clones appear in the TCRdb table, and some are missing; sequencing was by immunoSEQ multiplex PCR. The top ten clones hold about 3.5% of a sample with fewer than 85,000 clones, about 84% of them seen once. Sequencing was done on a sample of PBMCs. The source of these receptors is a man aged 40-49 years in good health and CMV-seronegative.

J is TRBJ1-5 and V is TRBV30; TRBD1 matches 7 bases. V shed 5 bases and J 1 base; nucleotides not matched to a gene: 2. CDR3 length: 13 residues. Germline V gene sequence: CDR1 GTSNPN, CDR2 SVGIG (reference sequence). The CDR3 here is CAWQGQSNQPQHF. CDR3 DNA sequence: TGTGCCTGGCAGGGACAGAGCAATCAGCCCCAGCATTTT.

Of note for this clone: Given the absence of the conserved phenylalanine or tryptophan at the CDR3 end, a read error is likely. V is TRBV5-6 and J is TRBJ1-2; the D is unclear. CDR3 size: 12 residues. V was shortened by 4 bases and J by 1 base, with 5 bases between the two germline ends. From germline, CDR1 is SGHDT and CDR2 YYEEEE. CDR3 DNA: TGTGCCAGCAGCCGGGATAACTATGGCTACACCTCC. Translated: CASSRDNYGYTS.

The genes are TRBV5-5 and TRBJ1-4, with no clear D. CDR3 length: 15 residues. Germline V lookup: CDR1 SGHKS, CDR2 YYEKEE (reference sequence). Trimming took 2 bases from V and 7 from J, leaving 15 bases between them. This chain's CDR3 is CASSLRPPPGEKLFF. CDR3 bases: TGTGCCAGCAGCTTAAGACCGCCGCCAGGTGAAAAACTGTTTTTT. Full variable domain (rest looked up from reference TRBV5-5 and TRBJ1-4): DAGVTQSPTHLIKTRGQQVTLRCSPISGHKSVSWYQQVLGQGPQFIFQYYEKEERGRGNFPDRFSARQFPNYSSELNVNALLLGDSALYLCASSLRPPPGEKLFFGSGTQLSVL.

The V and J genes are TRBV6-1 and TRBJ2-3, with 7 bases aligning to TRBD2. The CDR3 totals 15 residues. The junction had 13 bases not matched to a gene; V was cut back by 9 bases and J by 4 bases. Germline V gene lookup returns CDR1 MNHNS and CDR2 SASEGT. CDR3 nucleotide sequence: TGTGCCAGTAATTTTGCGGGGGTGAGATCAGATACGCAGTATTTT. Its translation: CASNFAGVRSDTQYF.

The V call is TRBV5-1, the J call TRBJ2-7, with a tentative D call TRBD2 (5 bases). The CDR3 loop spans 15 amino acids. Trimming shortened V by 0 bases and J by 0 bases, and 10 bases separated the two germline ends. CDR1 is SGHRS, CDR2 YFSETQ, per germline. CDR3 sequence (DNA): TGCGCCAGCAGCTTGGTTAGCGATTCCTCCTACGAGCAGTACTTC. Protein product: CASSLVSDSSYEQYF.

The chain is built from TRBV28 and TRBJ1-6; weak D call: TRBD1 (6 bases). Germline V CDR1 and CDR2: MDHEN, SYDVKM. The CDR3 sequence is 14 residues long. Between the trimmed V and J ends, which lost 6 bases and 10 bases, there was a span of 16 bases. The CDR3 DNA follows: TGTGCCAGCAGCAAAGCAGGTGGGGGCTCACCCCTCCACTTT. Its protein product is CASSKAGGGSPLHF.

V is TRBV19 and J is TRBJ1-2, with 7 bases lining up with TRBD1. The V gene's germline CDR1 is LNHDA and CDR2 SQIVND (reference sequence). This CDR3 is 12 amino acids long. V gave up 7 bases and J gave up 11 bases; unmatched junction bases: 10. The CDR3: CASTADRVGYTF. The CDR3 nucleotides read TGTGCCAGTACCGCTGACAGGGTCGGTTACACCTTC.

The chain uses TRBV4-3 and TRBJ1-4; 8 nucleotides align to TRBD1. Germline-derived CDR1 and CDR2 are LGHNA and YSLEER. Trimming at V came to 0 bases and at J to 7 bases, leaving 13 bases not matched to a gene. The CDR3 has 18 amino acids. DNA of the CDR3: TGCGCCAGCAGCCAAGAAGGGGCGGACAGGGATCTTCGTGAAAAACTGTTTTTT. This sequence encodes CASSQEGADRDLREKLFF.

CDR3 sequence: CASSLFGTVNQPQHF. DNA of the CDR3: TGTGCCAGCAGTTTATTTGGGACAGTTAATCAGCCCCAGCATTTT. J is TRBJ1-5 and V is TRBV27; 7 nucleotides align to TRBD1. The germline CDR1 and CDR2 sequences are MNHEY and SMNVEV (reference sequence). Trimming cost V 1 base and J 4 bases; bases outside gene matches: 4. The CDR3 length is 15 residues.

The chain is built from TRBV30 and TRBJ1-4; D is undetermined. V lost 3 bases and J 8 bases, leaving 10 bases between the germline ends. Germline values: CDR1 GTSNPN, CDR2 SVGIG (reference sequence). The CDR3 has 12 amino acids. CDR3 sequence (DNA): TGTGCCTGGAGACGCCCAGCGGAAAAACTGTTTTTT. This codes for CAWRRPAEKLFF.

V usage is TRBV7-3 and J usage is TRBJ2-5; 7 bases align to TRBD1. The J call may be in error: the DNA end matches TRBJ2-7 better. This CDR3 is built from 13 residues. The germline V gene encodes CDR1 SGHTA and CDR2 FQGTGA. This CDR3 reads CASSPRTGYEQYF. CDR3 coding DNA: TGTGCCAGCAGCCCTAGGACAGGTTACGAGCAGTACTTC.

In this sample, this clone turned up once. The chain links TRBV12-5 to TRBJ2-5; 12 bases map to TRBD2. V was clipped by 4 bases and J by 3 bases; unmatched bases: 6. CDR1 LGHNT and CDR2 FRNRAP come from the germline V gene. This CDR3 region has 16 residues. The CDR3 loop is CASGSGLAGSEETQYF. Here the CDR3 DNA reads TGTGCTAGTGGTTCCGGACTAGCGGGGTCAGAAGAGACCCAGTACTTC.

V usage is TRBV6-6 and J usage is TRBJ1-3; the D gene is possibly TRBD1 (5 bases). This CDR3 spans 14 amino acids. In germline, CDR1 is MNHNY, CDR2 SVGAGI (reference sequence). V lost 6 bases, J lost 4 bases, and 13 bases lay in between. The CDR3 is CASSVGLLGNTIYF. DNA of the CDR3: TGTGCCAGCAGCGTGGGGCTTTTAGGAAACACCATATATTTT.

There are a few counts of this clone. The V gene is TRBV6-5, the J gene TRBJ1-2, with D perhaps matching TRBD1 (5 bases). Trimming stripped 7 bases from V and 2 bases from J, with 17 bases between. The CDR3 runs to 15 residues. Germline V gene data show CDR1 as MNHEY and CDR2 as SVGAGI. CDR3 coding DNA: TGTGCCAGCACCGACGTGGCGGGGGGAAACTATGGCTACACCTTC. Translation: CASTDVAGGNYGYTF.

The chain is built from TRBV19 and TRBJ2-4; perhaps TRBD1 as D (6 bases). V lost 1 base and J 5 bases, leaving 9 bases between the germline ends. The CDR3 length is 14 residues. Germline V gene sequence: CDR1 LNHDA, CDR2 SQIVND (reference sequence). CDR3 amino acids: CASSIGRTENIQYF. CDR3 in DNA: TGTGCCAGTAGTATAGGTAGGACAGAAAACATTCAGTACTTC.

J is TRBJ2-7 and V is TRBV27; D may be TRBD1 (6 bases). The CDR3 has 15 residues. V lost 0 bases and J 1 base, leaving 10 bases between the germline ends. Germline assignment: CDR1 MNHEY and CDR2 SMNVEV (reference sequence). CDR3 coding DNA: TGTGCCAGCAGTTTATCGTACAGGGTGTCCTACGAGCAGTACTTC. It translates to CASSLSYRVSYEQYF.

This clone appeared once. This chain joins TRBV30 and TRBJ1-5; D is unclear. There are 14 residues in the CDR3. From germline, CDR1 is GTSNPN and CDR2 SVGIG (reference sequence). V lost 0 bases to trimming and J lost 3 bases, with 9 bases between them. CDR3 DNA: TGTGCCTGGAGTGTTGGAGTGGTCAATCAGCCCCAGCATTTT. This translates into CAWSVGVVNQPQHF. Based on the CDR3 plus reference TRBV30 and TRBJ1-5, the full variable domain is SQTIHQWPATLVQPVGSPLSLECTVEGTSNPNLYWYRQAAGRGLQLLFYSVGIGQISSEVPQNLSASRPQDRQFILSSKKLLLSDSGFYLCAWSVGVVNQPQHFGDGTRLSIL.

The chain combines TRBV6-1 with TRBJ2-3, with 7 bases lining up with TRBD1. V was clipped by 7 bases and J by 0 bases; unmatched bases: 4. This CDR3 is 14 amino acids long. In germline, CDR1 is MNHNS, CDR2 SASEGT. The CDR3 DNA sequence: TGTGCCAGCACAGAGGACAGGAGCACAGATACGCAGTATTTT. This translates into CASTEDRSTDTQYF.

Here the CDR3 DNA reads TGTGCCAGCACCCCGCTCCGGGGGGCGGATAATGAGCAGTTCTTC. This gives the protein CASTPLRGADNEQFF. The chain combines TRBV7-6 with TRBJ2-1, with D maybe TRBD2 (7 bases). The V end lost 7 bases, the J end lost 7 bases, and 20 bases lay between the germline ends. This CDR3 has 15 residues. CDR1 and CDR2 from the germline V gene are SGHVS and FNYEAQ.

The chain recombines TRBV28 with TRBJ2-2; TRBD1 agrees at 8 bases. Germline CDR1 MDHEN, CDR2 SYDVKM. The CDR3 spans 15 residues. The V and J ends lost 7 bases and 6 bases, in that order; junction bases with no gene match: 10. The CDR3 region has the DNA TGTGCCAGCACTAGCTCCGGGACAGGCTCCGGGGAGCTGTTTTTT. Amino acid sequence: CASTSSGTGSGELFF.

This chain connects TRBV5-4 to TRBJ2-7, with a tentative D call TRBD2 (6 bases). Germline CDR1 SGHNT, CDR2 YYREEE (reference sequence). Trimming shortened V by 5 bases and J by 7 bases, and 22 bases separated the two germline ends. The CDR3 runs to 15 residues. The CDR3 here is CASSPLRGMEGEQYF. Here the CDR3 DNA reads TGTGCCAGCAGTCCTCTCCGGGGCATGGAGGGGGAGCAGTACTTC.

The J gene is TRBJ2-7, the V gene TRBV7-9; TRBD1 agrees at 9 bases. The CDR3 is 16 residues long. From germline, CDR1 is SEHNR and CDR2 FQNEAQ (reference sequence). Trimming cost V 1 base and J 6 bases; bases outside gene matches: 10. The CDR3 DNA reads TGTGCCAGCAGCTTAGGGGGGACAGGGAGCGGAGGCGAGCAGTACTTC. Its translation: CASSLGGTGSGGEQYF.

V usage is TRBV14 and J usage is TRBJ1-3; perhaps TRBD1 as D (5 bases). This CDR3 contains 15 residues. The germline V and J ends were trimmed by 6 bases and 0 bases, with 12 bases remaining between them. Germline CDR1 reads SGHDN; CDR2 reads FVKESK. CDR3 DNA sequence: TGTGCCAGCAGTCCAGGGAAACCCTCTGGAAACACCATATATTTT. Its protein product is CASSPGKPSGNTIYF.

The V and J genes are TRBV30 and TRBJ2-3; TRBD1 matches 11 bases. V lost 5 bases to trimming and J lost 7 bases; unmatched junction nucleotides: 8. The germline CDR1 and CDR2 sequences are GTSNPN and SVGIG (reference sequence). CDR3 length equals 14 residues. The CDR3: CAWDPGQGENTQYF. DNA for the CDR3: TGTGCCTGGGACCCGGGACAGGGGGAGAATACGCAGTATTTT.

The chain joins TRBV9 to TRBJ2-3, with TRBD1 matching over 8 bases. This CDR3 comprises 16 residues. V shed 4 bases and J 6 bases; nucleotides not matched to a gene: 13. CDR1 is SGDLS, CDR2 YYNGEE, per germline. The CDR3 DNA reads TGTGCCAGCAGCCTAGGACAGGGATCAACGATGGATACGCAGTATTTT. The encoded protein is CASSLGQGSTMDTQYF.

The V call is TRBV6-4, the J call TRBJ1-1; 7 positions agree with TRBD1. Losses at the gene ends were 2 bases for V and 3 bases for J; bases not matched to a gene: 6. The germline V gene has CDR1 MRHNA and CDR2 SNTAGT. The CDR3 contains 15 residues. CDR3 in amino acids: CASSDPRGTDTEAFF. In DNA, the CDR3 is TGTGCCAGCAGTGACCCACGAGGGACAGACACTGAAGCTTTCTTT.